This T cell receptor (beta chain) is from a study of T cells in narcolepsy. Looked up from germline, CDR1 is GTSNPN and CDR2 is SVGIG (reference sequence). Trimming removed 4 bases from V and 2 bases from J, with 6 bases in between. The CDR3 covers 11 residues. Comment on this clone: Its antigen is unidentified. The same CDR3 also results from other DNA sequences found in this sample.

Study-wide points: Blood of same and different patients, but not healthy controls, reportedly held recurring autoreactive clonotypes. Same-patient CSF and blood CD4+ T cell clonotypes included HCRT-specific and TRIB2-specific autoreactive ones.

Assay used: immunoSEQ multiplex PCR; TCRdb lists only in-frame clones, some missing. The table has over 25,000 clones, 65% to 85% seen once. The sequencing sample was made of memory (CD45RA-) CD4+ T cells from blood. This TCR was recovered from a human donor in good health. The chain employs TRBV30 and TRBJ2-7, with D possibly being TRBD2 (5 bases). Here the CDR3 reads CAWKRTYEQYF. The CDR3 region has the DNA TGTGCCTGGAAGCGGACCTACGAGCAGTACTTC.